The next 14 T cell receptor beta chains were all read from a single sample in a study of glioma-infiltrating T cells. Using RNA template, CDR3s of TCR alpha and beta were amplified with iRepertoire arm-PCR. TCRdb redid the calling of the multiplex PCR reads with MiXCR, one entry per CDR3 protein. The sample has roughly 120,000 distinct CDR3 sequences, roughly 25% seen once. Sequenced input: glioma tissue, nonneoplastic brain tissue, or PBMCs (not recorded which). The receptors were sampled from a human donor with low-grade glioma or glioblastoma, undergoing nonglioma brain surgery, or in good health (not recorded which).

Only a few counts were recorded for this clonotype. The CDR3, as DNA: TGTGCCAGCAACAGACAGGGATCTGGCTACACCTTC. Protein product: CASNRQGSGYTF. The rearrangement uses TRBV9 and TRBJ1-2; 7 nucleotides match TRBD1. The V gene end was trimmed by 6 bases and the J gene end by 7 bases; junction bases not matched to a gene: 6. The CDR3 is made up of 12 amino acids. Germline CDR1 and CDR2: SGDLS and YYNGEE.

On this clonotype: A much larger clone sits a single nucleotide away, making a read error possible. The rearrangement uses TRBV10-3 and TRBJ1-1; the match to TRBD1 covers 7 bases. The germline V gene encodes CDR1 ENHRY and CDR2 SYGVKD. The CDR3 runs to 16 residues. CDR3 residues: CSISESGRGGNTEAFF. CDR3 sequence (DNA): TGTTCCATCAGTGAGTCAGGCAGGGGGGGGAACACTGAAGCTTTCTTT.

A few counts support this clonotype. CDR3 DNA: TGTGCCAGCAGCGAGCGACAGGGGGCGCGAAATGAGCAGTTCTTC. The encoded protein is CASSERQGARNEQFF. The chain employs TRBV7-9 and TRBJ2-1; 10 bases map to TRBD1. Germline CDR1 reads SEHNR; CDR2 reads FQNEAQ (reference sequence). The CDR3 length is 15 residues. The V segment lost 5 bases and the J segment 7 bases; nucleotides outside the gene matches: 8.

Worth noting for this clonotype: A much larger clone sits a single nucleotide away, making a read error possible. This chain links TRBV7-2 with TRBJ2-6; a weak D match, TRBD1 (5 bases). The germline V and J ends were trimmed by 1 base and 0 bases, with 16 bases remaining between them. Germline V gene lookup returns CDR1 SGHTA and CDR2 FQGNSA. The CDR3 sequence is 19 residues long. The CDR3 DNA reads as TGTACCAGCAGCTTAGAAGCCCGACAGTTCTTCTCTGGGGCCAACGTCCTGACTTTC. It specifies CTSSLEARQFFSGANVLTF.

This chain joins TRBV12-3 or TRBV12-4 and TRBJ2-5; D remains ambiguous. This CDR3 has 13 residues. Trimming took off 7 bases at V and 1 base at J, with 10 bases between the two ends. The CDR3 sequence is CASTRNTQETQYF. DNA for the CDR3: TGTGCCAGCACCCGGAACACCCAAGAGACCCAGTACTTC.

This clonotype was found once. This CDR3 is CASSIKGNTEAFF. The CDR3 DNA follows: TGTGCCAGCAGCATCAAGGGGAACACTGAAGCTTTCTTT. The chain carries TRBV7-3 and TRBJ1-1; D unclear. V lost 5 bases to trimming and J lost 1 base, with 8 bases between them. This CDR3 is built from 13 residues. The germline V gene has CDR1 SGHTA and CDR2 FQGTGA.

This clonotype showed up many times. This rearrangement joins TRBV19 to TRBJ2-3; 10 nucleotides line up with TRBD1. CDR1 is LNHDA and CDR2 is SQIVND in the germline V gene (reference sequence). The CDR3 extends over 14 amino acids. The V gene end was trimmed by 11 bases and the J gene end by 4 bases; junction bases not matched to a gene: 9. Written as DNA, the CDR3 is TGTGCCTGCCAGACAGGGGGCTTGGCAGATACGCAGTATTTT. Encoded protein: CACQTGGLADTQYF.

This clonotype was seen just once. The chain combines TRBV19 with TRBJ2-5; the match to TRBD2 covers 12 bases. Germline values: CDR1 LNHDA, CDR2 SQIVND (reference sequence). This CDR3 has 17 residues. V shed 9 bases, J shed 1 base, and the junction held 12 bases outside the gene matches. CDR3 amino acids: CASLTSGRQVGQETQYF. CDR3 coding DNA: TGTGCCAGCCTGACTAGCGGGAGACAAGTAGGCCAAGAGACCCAGTACTTC. The full variable domain, its missing parts supplied by reference TRBV19 and TRBJ2-5, is DGGITQSPKYLFRKEGQNVTLSCEQNLNHDAMYWYRQDPGQGLRLIYYSQIVNDFQKGDIAEGYSVSREKKESFPLTVTSAQKNPTAFYLCASLTSGRQVGQETQYFGPGTRLLVL.

At least ten counts were recorded for this clonotype. The chain has TRBV3-1 and TRBJ1-5; D unresolved. Between the trimmed V and J ends, which lost 4 bases and 7 bases, there was a span of 11 bases. Germline V lookup: CDR1 LGHDT, CDR2 YNNKEL (reference sequence). This CDR3 contains 13 residues. CDR3 coding DNA: TGTGCCAGCAGCCCAAACTTAGCCCAGCCCCAGCATTTT. The encoded protein is CASSPNLAQPQHF. Full variable domain (rest looked up from reference TRBV3-1 and TRBJ1-5): DTAVSQTPKYLVTQMGNDKSIKCEQNLGHDTMYWYKQDSKKFLKIMFSYNNKELIINETVPNRFSPKSPDKAHLNLHINSLELGDSAVYFCASSPNLAQPQHFGDGTRLSIL.

This clonotype was seen a few times. The V and J genes are TRBV5-4 and TRBJ2-7, with 10 positions matching TRBD2. The CDR3 is made up of 14 amino acids. V shed 1 base and J 3 bases; nucleotides not matched to a gene: 1. From germline, CDR1 is SGHNT and CDR2 YYREEE (reference sequence). CDR3 sequence: CASSLRLAGYEQYF. The CDR3 DNA sequence: TGTGCCAGCAGCTTGCGACTAGCGGGCTACGAGCAGTACTTC. The full variable domain, in which reference TRBV5-4 and TRBJ2-7 provide the parts outside the CDR3, is ETGVTQSPTHLIKTRGQQVTLRCSSQSGHNTVSWYQQALGQGPQFIFQYYREEENGRGNFPPRFSGLQFPNYSSELNVNALELDDSALYLCASSLRLAGYEQYFGPGTRLTVT.

This clonotype was seen ten or more times. The V gene is TRBV20-1, the J gene TRBJ2-5, with 11 nucleotides matching TRBD1. Trimming at V came to 0 bases and at J to 2 bases, leaving 2 bases not matched to a gene. Germline V lookup: CDR1 DFQATT, CDR2 SNEGSKA (reference sequence). The length of the CDR3 is 15 residues. The CDR3 DNA reads TGCAGTGCTAGAGATGGGACAGGGGGGCAAGAGACCCAGTACTTC. It specifies CSARDGTGGQETQYF.

This clonotype was counted between two and nine times. A much bigger clone sits one base away, suggesting this may be a read error. The conserved phenylalanine or tryptophan normally closing the CDR3 is absent here, so this likely arose from a read error. V and J are TRBV15 and TRBJ2-1, with D maybe TRBD1 (7 bases). The CDR3 covers 14 residues. V was shortened by 2 bases and J by 8 bases, with 13 bases between the two germline ends. Germline V CDR1 and CDR2: LNHNV, YYDKDF (reference sequence). CDR3 DNA sequence: TGTGCCACCAGCAGACGACAGGGAGGTGATGAGCAGTTCTTA. Protein: CATSRRQGGDEQFL.

This clonotype showed up many times. This chain links TRBV3-1 with TRBJ2-5, with D unclear. Per germline, CDR1 LGHDT and CDR2 YNNKEL (reference sequence). CDR3 size: 14 residues. Trimming left V 1 base short and J 2 bases short, with 8 bases between. CDR3 sequence (DNA): TGTGCCAGCAGCCAAGGACGTAAACAAGAGACCCAGTACTTC. Translation gives CASSQGRKQETQYF.

Worth noting for this clonotype: Mismatch with germline at one junction end may stem from a read error. The chain combines TRBV2 with TRBJ2-3; TRBD1 might be the D (5 bases). This CDR3 spans 15 amino acids. Germline CDR1 is SNHLY and CDR2 is FYNNEI. In DNA, the CDR3 is TGTGCCAGCAGGCTTGTAAACCCAATAACAGGTACGCAGTATTTC. Its protein product is CASRLVNPITGTQYF.